These 26 T cell receptor beta chains were sequenced from one sample in a study of neurological immune-mediated disorders. TCRdb processed the 5' RACE reads anew with MiXCR; each CDR3 protein has one entry. The table has tens of thousands of distinct CDR3 sequences, about 2.5% seen once. What was sequenced was PBMCs. The receptor source for this set is a man aged 50 to 60 with multiple sclerosis.

Many counts were recorded for this clonotype. The chain recombines TRBV12-3 or TRBV12-4 with TRBJ2-1; the D gene is possibly TRBD1 (6 bases). The CDR3 contains 15 residues. Trimming removed 3 bases at V and 5 bases at J, with 14 bases between. The CDR3 is CASSFPGTQNNEQFF. DNA of the CDR3: TGTGCCAGCAGTTTCCCCGGGACACAGAACAATGAGCAGTTCTTC.

This clonotype was seen a few times. This rearrangement joins TRBV12-3 or TRBV12-4 to TRBJ1-1; tentatively, D is TRBD1 (5 bases). The CDR3 is 15 residues long. The ends were cut back, 0 bases at V and 5 bases at J, with 13 bases in the middle. The CDR3 region is CASSLALLGGTEAFF. CDR3 DNA: TGTGCCAGCAGTTTAGCGCTTTTGGGGGGAACTGAAGCTTTCTTT.

This clonotype was observed many times. The rearrangement links TRBV5-1 to TRBJ2-7; tentatively, D is TRBD1 or TRBD2 (7 bases each). Germline lookup yields CDR1 SGHRS and CDR2 YFSETQ. Trimming left V 0 bases short and J 5 bases short, with 15 bases between. This CDR3 is 15 amino acids long. The CDR3 loop is CASSLAGGGQNEQYF. CDR3 sequence (DNA): TGCGCCAGCAGCTTGGCAGGGGGGGGGCAAAACGAGCAGTACTTC. The complete variable domain, with remaining parts taken from reference TRBV5-1 and TRBJ2-7, reads KAGVTQTPRYLIKTRGQQVTLSCSPISGHRSVSWYQQTPGQGLQFLFEYFSETQRNKGNFPGRFSGRQFSNSRSEMNVSTLELGDSALYLCASSLAGGGQNEQYFGPGTRLTVT.

This clonotype showed up many times. The rearrangement uses TRBV5-8 and TRBJ2-5; a weak D match, TRBD1 (6 bases). Germline assignment: CDR1 SGHTS and CDR2 YDEGEE. The CDR3 loop spans 15 amino acids. The germline V and J ends were trimmed by 4 bases and 2 bases, with 15 bases remaining between them. In DNA, the CDR3 is TGTGCCAGCAGCGCCGACAGGATAGGGCAAGAGACCCAGTACTTC. Its protein product is CASSADRIGQETQYF. Drawing the rest from reference TRBV5-8 and TRBJ2-5, the complete variable domain is EAGVTQSPTHLIKTRGQQATLRCSPISGHTSVYWYQQALGLGLQFLLWYDEGEERNRGNFPPRFSGRQFPNYSSELNVNALELEDSALYLCASSADRIGQETQYFGPGTRLLVL.

Ten or more counts support this clonotype. The chain joins TRBV6-5 to TRBJ2-5; D is ambiguous. The length of the CDR3 is 13 residues. The germline V and J ends were trimmed by 1 base and 5 bases, with 8 bases remaining between them. Germline assignment: CDR1 MNHEY and CDR2 SVGAGI. The CDR3 sequence is CASSYFLGETQYF. CDR3 in DNA: TGTGCCAGCAGTTACTTTCTCGGGGAGACCCAGTACTTC.

Ten or more counts support this clonotype. This chain links TRBV15 with TRBJ1-1; weak D call: TRBD1 (5 bases). V lost 2 bases and J 0 bases, leaving 10 bases between the germline ends. Germline CDR1 and CDR2: LNHNV and YYDKDF (reference sequence). The length of the CDR3 is 15 residues. In DNA form, the CDR3 reads TGTGCCACCAGCAGAACCAAGACAGTGAACACTGAAGCTTTCTTT. Its translation: CATSRTKTVNTEAFF.

This clonotype was counted many times. The CDR3 sequence: CSAIGGANTGELFF. CDR3 nucleotides: TGCAGCGCCATAGGGGGGGCCAACACCGGGGAGCTGTTTTTT. The gene calls are TRBV29-1 and TRBJ2-2; possibly TRBD2 for D (7 bases). The CDR3 runs 14 residues. Trimming pared 7 bases from V and 2 bases from J, leaving 14 bases between. Germline CDR1 and CDR2: SQVTM and ANQGSEA.

This clonotype was seen many times. The genes are TRBV5-1 and TRBJ1-2; D perhaps matches TRBD1 (6 bases). The CDR3 loop spans 14 amino acids. Trimming pared 4 bases from V and 4 bases from J, leaving 14 bases between. Germline CDR1 is SGHRS and CDR2 is YFSETQ. CDR3 residues: CASSLRTEAYGYTF. The CDR3 DNA reads as TGCGCCAGCAGCCTAAGGACAGAAGCCTATGGCTACACCTTC.

This clonotype came up many times. The chain joins TRBV20-1 to TRBJ2-1, with D perhaps TRBD2 (5 bases). This CDR3 region has 14 residues. CDR1 DFQATT and CDR2 SNEGSKA come from the germline V gene (reference sequence). Between the trimmed V and J ends, which lost 0 bases and 0 bases, there was a span of 6 bases. The CDR3 protein is CSAREGSSYNEQFF. For the CDR3, the DNA is TGCAGTGCTAGAGAGGGGAGCTCCTACAATGAGCAGTTCTTC.

This clonotype was observed at least ten times. V is TRBV10-3 and J is TRBJ1-2; perhaps TRBD1 as D (5 bases). Deletions cut 6 bases from V and 6 bases from J, with 14 bases between. The CDR3 runs 13 residues. Germline V CDR1 and CDR2: ENHRY, SYGVKD. DNA for the CDR3: TGTGCCATCAGAAGTTCAGGGATTCATGGCTACACCTTC. This codes for CAIRSSGIHGYTF.

This clonotype was seen many times. This chain links TRBV5-1 with TRBJ2-1; D gene uncertain. Deletions cut 0 bases from V and 4 bases from J, with 8 bases between. This CDR3 is 14 amino acids long. CDR1 is SGHRS, CDR2 YFSETQ, per germline. The CDR3 nucleotides read TGCGCCAGCAGCTTGGATATGCAGTACAATGAGCAGTTCTTC. Translated: CASSLDMQYNEQFF.

This clonotype showed up many times. The chain carries TRBV7-6 and TRBJ2-7, with 7 bases matching TRBD2. The germline CDR1 and CDR2 sequences are SGHVS and FNYEAQ. This CDR3 has 16 amino acids. Unmatched junction bases numbered 10, after V lost 5 bases and J lost 0 bases. The CDR3 sequence is CASSAMASGASYEQYF. CDR3 in DNA: TGTGCCAGCAGCGCCATGGCGAGCGGGGCCTCCTACGAGCAGTACTTC.

The sample holds many counts of this clonotype. CDR3 protein: CASSFSGTDTQYF. For the CDR3, the DNA is TGTGCCAGCAGCTTTAGCGGCACAGATACGCAGTATTTT. This rearrangement joins TRBV7-2 to TRBJ2-3; D possibly corresponds to TRBD2 (5 bases). CDR1 is SGHTA, CDR2 FQGNSA, per germline. The length of the CDR3 is 13 residues. The V and J ends lost 3 bases and 1 base respectively, with 5 bases between them.

The table lists this clonotype with many counts. V usage is TRBV21-1 and J usage is TRBJ1-3; the DNA was not used to check the table's D call, TRBD1. TRBV21-1 is a recognized pseudogene. The length of the CDR3 is 15 residues. The CDR3 here is CASSNRGLSGNTIYF. The CDR3 nucleotides read TGTGCCAGCAGTAACAGGGGCCTCTCTGGAAACACCATATATTTT.

This clonotype was recorded many times. A much larger clone lies one base from this, so it may be a read error. The chain carries TRBV6-2 or TRBV6-3 and TRBJ1-1, with D unclear. V lost 5 bases, J lost 2 bases, and 9 bases lay in between. The CDR3 consists of 13 residues. The germline gives CDR1 MNHEY, CDR2 SVGEGT. Here the CDR3 reads CASSVNGNTEAFF. For the CDR3, the DNA is TGTGCCAGCAGTGTAAATGGAAACACTGAAGCTTTCTTT.

With regard to this clonotype: One end of the junction varies from germline; a read error may be responsible. V is TRBV6-2 or TRBV6-3 and J is TRBJ1-5; D perhaps matches TRBD1 (6 bases). Looked up from germline, CDR1 is MNHEY and CDR2 is SVGEGT. The CDR3 covers 16 residues. The CDR3 nucleotides read TGTGCCAGCAGTTTACAGGGCAGGAGTCCCAATAAGACCCAGAATTTT. It codes for CASSLQGRSPNKTQNF.

This clonotype was detected ten times or more. The chain recombines TRBV7-9 with TRBJ1-4; 7 positions match TRBD1. V gave up 4 bases and J gave up 4 bases; unmatched junction bases: 6. The germline V gene encodes CDR1 SEHNR and CDR2 FQNEAQ (reference sequence). This CDR3 spans 15 amino acids. The DNA of the CDR3 is TGTGCCAGCAGCTCCCAGGGACAGCTTAATGAAAAACTGTTTTTT. Translating gives CASSSQGQLNEKLFF.

This clonotype has a count of ten or more. The rearrangement uses TRBV5-1 and TRBJ2-3, with 9 nucleotides matching TRBD2. Per germline, CDR1 SGHRS and CDR2 YFSETQ. This CDR3 spans 14 amino acids. V lost 5 bases, J lost 2 bases, and 3 bases stayed unmatched. The CDR3 loop reads CASSSGGPTDTQYF. In DNA form, the CDR3 reads TGCGCCAGCAGTAGCGGGGGACCCACAGATACGCAGTATTTT. The variable domain in full, completed from reference TRBV5-1 and TRBJ2-3, reads KAGVTQTPRYLIKTRGQQVTLSCSPISGHRSVSWYQQTPGQGLQFLFEYFSETQRNKGNFPGRFSGRQFSNSRSEMNVSTLELGDSALYLCASSSGGPTDTQYFGPGTRLTVL.

This clonotype was recorded many times. The rearrangement links TRBV20-1 to TRBJ2-7, with TRBD1 matching 7 bases. The length of the CDR3 is 14 residues. Losses at the gene ends were 3 bases for V and 7 bases for J; bases not matched to a gene: 12. Germline V gives CDR1 DFQATT, CDR2 SNEGSKA (reference sequence). CDR3 protein: CSARQVQGPGEQYF. As DNA, the CDR3 is TGCAGTGCTAGGCAAGTACAGGGGCCGGGGGAGCAGTACTTC.

This clonotype has a count of ten or more. The chain carries TRBV7-2 and TRBJ2-4; 8 bases line up with TRBD1. With 4 bases clipped from V and 7 bases from J, the junction kept 6 bases outside the gene matches. CDR3 length equals 14 residues. The germline CDR1 and CDR2 sequences are SGHTA and FQGNSA. The chain's CDR3 is CASSYSGGLNIQYF. As DNA, the CDR3 is TGTGCCAGCAGCTACTCAGGGGGCTTGAACATTCAGTACTTC.

This clonotype was seen ten or more times. The chain uses TRBV27 and TRBJ2-3; a possible D gene is TRBD1 (5 bases). V was clipped by 5 bases and J by 5 bases, with 5 bases between them. Germline loops: CDR1 MNHEY, CDR2 SMNVEV (reference sequence). The CDR3 runs 11 residues. The CDR3 here is CASSQGDTQYF. In DNA form, the CDR3 reads TGTGCCAGCAGTCAGGGAGATACGCAGTATTTT.

This clonotype is medium-sized by share. The genes are TRBV4-1 and TRBJ1-1; D gene ambiguous. There are 16 residues in the CDR3. The V end was cut by 2 bases, the J end by 2 bases, with 15 bases between. CDR1 and CDR2 (germline): MGHRA, YSYEKL. The CDR3 loop reads CASSQPARGINTEAFF. CDR3 DNA: TGCGCCAGCAGCCAACCGGCCCGCGGGATCAACACTGAAGCTTTCTTT.

In this sample, this clonotype turned up many times. This chain uses TRBV12-3 or TRBV12-4 with TRBJ2-3; 10 nucleotides match TRBD2. The CDR3 has 16 amino acids. With V trimmed by 3 bases and J by 9 bases, 12 bases remained unmatched. The CDR3 bases are TGTGCCAGCAGTTTTGCTAGCGGGGGTGGGTATGAAACGCAGTATTTT. As protein: CASSFASGGGYETQYF.

This clonotype was counted ten times or more. This rearrangement joins TRBV29-1 to TRBJ2-5, with D unclear. Germline V gene data show CDR1 as SQVTM and CDR2 as ANQGSEA. This CDR3 contains 11 residues. Between the trimmed V and J ends, which lost 4 bases and 5 bases, there was a span of 8 bases. CDR3 loop: CSVGGPETQYF. CDR3 in DNA: TGCAGCGTTGGGGGTCCGGAGACCCAGTACTTC.

This clonotype was detected only a few times. The CDR3 DNA reads TGCGCCAGCAGCCAAGATTTCGACAGCGAAAAACTGTTTTTT. It specifies CASSQDFDSEKLFF. V is TRBV4-3 and J is TRBJ1-4, with D possibly being TRBD1 (5 bases). Trimming cost V 0 bases and J 8 bases, with 10 bases left between them. This CDR3 is 14 amino acids long. The germline V gene encodes CDR1 LGHNA and CDR2 YSLEER.

Many counts were recorded for this clonotype. This sequence joins TRBV4-1 and TRBJ1-4, with a tentative D call TRBD1 (6 bases). Trimming left V 6 bases short and J 7 bases short, with 12 bases between. CDR1 is MGHRA, CDR2 YSYEKL, per germline. This CDR3 has 13 residues. The CDR3 region is CASRRGQVEKLFF. In DNA form, the CDR3 reads TGCGCCAGCAGACGGGGGCAGGTTGAAAAACTGTTTTTT.